This T cell receptor (beta chain) was retrieved from a study of cytomegalovirus exposure and HLA in healthy donors. Findings and limits, study-wide: Later analysis demonstrated an association between a missense DCLRE1C variant and TCR beta V- and J-gene trimming. A classifier reportedly called cytomegalovirus status with high sensitivity and specificity. According to the study, roughly 160 TCR beta chains were cytomegalovirus-associated.

Vbeta (60) and Jbeta (13) primers were used in the PCR. Profiled with immunoSEQ multiplex PCR; TCRdb holds only in-frame clones, not every one. This sample has 140,000 to 150,000 clones; over 60% occur once, and the top ten carry approximately 2%. Details on this clone: What it binds is unknown.

With 3 bases removed from V and 4 bases from J, the gap between germline ends came to 10 bases. The CDR3 has 13 amino acids. Germline V CDR1 and CDR2: SGDLS, YYNGEE. The chain is built from TRBV9 and TRBJ2-5; the D gene is possibly TRBD2 (7 bases). The sequenced sample was PBMCs. This sequence originates from a man aged 35 to 55 in good health and CMV-seronegative. The CDR3 loop is CASSGRGGETQYF. In DNA, the CDR3 is TGTGCCAGCAGCGGAAGGGGGGGAGAGACCCAGTACTTC.